These 20 T cell receptor beta chains came from one sample sequenced in a study of blood T cell repertoires in COVID-19. The protocol was immunoSEQ multiplex PCR, while the TCRdb copy is restricted to in-frame clones and leaves out a portion. In the table there are around 320,000 clones, roughly 87% of which are singletons. Material for sequencing was peripheral blood. The receptors here all came from a man between 18 and 29 years old with active or convalescent COVID-19.

The gene calls are TRBV5-4 and TRBJ1-1, with TRBD1 as a possible D gene (5 bases). Trimming pared 1 base from V and 4 bases from J, leaving 11 bases between. Looked up from germline, CDR1 is SGHNT and CDR2 is YYREEE (reference sequence). CDR3 length: 14 amino acids. Here the CDR3 DNA reads TGTGCCAGCAGCTTGCAAAGGGGAGGCACTGAAGCTTTCTTT. Translating gives CASSLQRGGTEAFF. Complete variable domain (other parts from reference TRBV5-4 and TRBJ1-1): ETGVTQSPTHLIKTRGQQVTLRCSSQSGHNTVSWYQQALGQGPQFIFQYYREEENGRGNFPPRFSGLQFPNYSSELNVNALELDDSALYLCASSLQRGGTEAFFGQGTRLTVV.

The CDR3 region is CASGVEGAGNEQFF. The CDR3 coding sequence is TGCGCCAGCGGGGTTGAGGGGGCCGGTAATGAGCAGTTCTTC. The chain carries TRBV5-1 and TRBJ2-1; TRBD1 matches at 7 bases. V lost 7 bases to trimming and J lost 7 bases; unmatched junction nucleotides: 11. CDR1 and CDR2 from the germline V gene are SGHRS and YFSETQ. This CDR3 is built from 14 residues.

Here the CDR3 reads CASSYSRGGPQHF. Written as DNA, the CDR3 is TGTGCCAGCAGTTACTCGCGGGGGGGGCCCCAGCATTTT. This chain links TRBV6-5 with TRBJ1-5, with D perhaps TRBD1 (5 bases). V was pared by 0 bases and J by 9 bases, with 9 bases between. The CDR3 spans 13 residues. Per the germline V gene, CDR1 is MNHEY and CDR2 is SVGAGI.

V usage is TRBV10-1 and J usage is TRBJ1-6; D is unresolved. The CDR3 length is 13 residues. Germline CDR1 WNHNN, CDR2 SYGVQD (reference sequence). The V and J ends lost 1 base and 7 bases respectively, with 5 bases between them. CDR3 DNA sequence: TGCGCCAGCAGTGAGTTTGAGAATTCACCCCTCCACTTT. Encoded protein: CASSEFENSPLHF.

CDR3 amino acids: CASSPPSFSGAGSYEQYF. The CDR3 region has the DNA TGTGCCAGCAGCCCACCCTCGTTTAGCGGGGCTGGATCCTACGAGCAGTACTTC. The rearrangement uses TRBV4-2 and TRBJ2-7, with 8 bases that match TRBD2. The CDR3 contains 18 residues. Germline assignment: CDR1 LGHNA and CDR2 YNFKEQ. Unmatched junction bases numbered 15, after V lost 4 bases and J lost 1 base.

This chain links TRBV6-5 with TRBJ1-5, with 7 bases identical to TRBD1. V was clipped by 5 bases and J by 0 bases; unmatched bases: 4. Germline V CDR1 and CDR2: MNHEY, SVGAGI. The CDR3 has 15 residues. CDR3 nucleotides: TGTGCCAGCAGTCTGGACAGGTTTAGCAATCAGCCCCAGCATTTT. It translates to CASSLDRFSNQPQHF.

The chain is built from TRBV4-1 and TRBJ2-1; possible D gene TRBD1, 6 bases. V lost 1 base and J lost 0, with 10 bases in between. Germline assignment: CDR1 MGHRA and CDR2 YSYEKL. The length of the CDR3 is 16 residues. CDR3 sequence (DNA): TGCGCCAGCAGCCAAGGGGGACATAACTCCTACAATGAGCAGTTCTTC. It specifies CASSQGGHNSYNEQFF.

This chain links TRBV27 with TRBJ1-1; TRBD1 might be the D (5 bases). The CDR3 totals 14 residues. Trimming cost V 4 bases and J 3 bases, with 12 bases left between them. Germline V gene data show CDR1 as MNHEY and CDR2 as SMNVEV (reference sequence). The CDR3 here is CASSWDGGDTEAFF. Here the CDR3 DNA reads TGTGCCAGCAGTTGGGACGGGGGAGACACTGAAGCTTTCTTT.

The gene calls are TRBV13 and TRBJ1-6; a weak D match, TRBD1 (5 bases). V lost 5 bases to trimming and J lost 7 bases, with 12 bases between them. Germline V gene lookup returns CDR1 PRHDT and CDR2 FYEKMQ (reference sequence). This CDR3 is 14 amino acids long. The CDR3 protein is CASSGEGKNSPLHF. The CDR3 DNA is TGTGCCAGCAGCGGGGAGGGGAAGAATTCACCCCTCCACTTT.

This chain links TRBV27 with TRBJ1-4; D may be TRBD1 (5 bases). Looked up from germline, CDR1 is MNHEY and CDR2 is SMNVEV (reference sequence). V lost 3 bases and J lost 8, with 10 bases in between. CDR3 length equals 13 residues. In DNA, the CDR3 is TGTGCCAGCAGTTTGAACAGGTGGGAAAAACTGTTTTTT. It is translated as CASSLNRWEKLFF.

This clone came up once. The rearrangement links TRBV29-1 to TRBJ2-3, with D possibly TRBD1 on 5 matching bases. Trimming removed 6 bases at V and 4 bases at J, with 20 bases between. Germline V gives CDR1 SQVTM, CDR2 ANQGSEA. There are 15 residues in the CDR3. Here the CDR3 DNA reads TGCAGCGTCAGGGTGATGTCAGAGCTAGCAGATACGCAGTATTTT. Protein sequence: CSVRVMSELADTQYF.

This clone appeared a few times. The chain links TRBV27 to TRBJ2-1; D remains ambiguous. The CDR3 covers 16 residues. V lost 2 bases and J 0 bases, leaving 11 bases between the germline ends. Per the germline V gene, CDR1 is MNHEY and CDR2 is SMNVEV (reference sequence). The CDR3 DNA is TGTGCCAGCAGTTTAGAGGCCTCCTACTCCTACAATGAGCAGTTCTTC. As protein: CASSLEASYSYNEQFF.

V gene TRBV12-3 or TRBV12-4 combines with J gene TRBJ2-7; D is possibly TRBD1 (6 bases). V was trimmed by 6 bases and J by 7 bases, leaving 16 bases between them. The CDR3 is 13 amino acids. The CDR3 protein is CASSGQSRREQYF. The CDR3 DNA follows: TGTGCCAGCAGCGGACAGTCAAGGAGGGAGCAGTACTTC.

The chain employs TRBV2 and TRBJ1-4; D may be TRBD1 (6 bases). The ends were cut back, 5 bases at V and 3 bases at J, with 10 bases in the middle. Germline V lookup: CDR1 SNHLY, CDR2 FYNNEI. CDR3 length: 14 amino acids. CDR3 sequence: CASSNYRANEKLFF. For the CDR3, the DNA is TGTGCCAGCAGTAATTACAGGGCTAATGAAAAACTGTTTTTT.

This clone was detected only once. The chain couples TRBV5-1 to TRBJ2-7, with D unclear. With 7 bases removed from V and 3 bases from J, the gap between germline ends came to 14 bases. This CDR3 contains 13 residues. Germline loops: CDR1 SGHRS, CDR2 YFSETQ. Here the CDR3 DNA reads TGCGCCAGCCAAGCAGGTAACAGCTACGAGCAGTACTTC. It is translated as CASQAGNSYEQYF. Supplemented by reference TRBV5-1 and TRBJ2-7, the full variable domain reads KAGVTQTPRYLIKTRGQQVTLSCSPISGHRSVSWYQQTPGQGLQFLFEYFSETQRNKGNFPGRFSGRQFSNSRSEMNVSTLELGDSALYLCASQAGNSYEQYFGPGTRLTVT.

In the case of this clone: Different DNA sequences within this sample yield the same CDR3. V is TRBV18 and J is TRBJ1-1; D possibly corresponds to TRBD1 (6 bases). The length of the CDR3 is 13 residues. V was shortened by 4 bases and J by 1 base, with 7 bases between the two germline ends. Germline V lookup: CDR1 KGHSH, CDR2 LQKENI. In DNA, the CDR3 is TGTGCCAGCTCACTGGGACAGAACACTGAAGCTTTCTTT. It codes for CASSLGQNTEAFF.

This rearrangement joins TRBV5-1 to TRBJ2-3; 8 nucleotides match TRBD1. Germline CDR1 is SGHRS and CDR2 is YFSETQ. The CDR3 covers 15 residues. The junction had 4 bases not matched to a gene; V was cut back by 1 base and J by 3 bases. The CDR3 DNA reads TGCGCCAGCAGCTTGATGACAGGGGTGACAGATACGCAGTATTTT. Translating it yields CASSLMTGVTDTQYF.

The gene calls are TRBV28 and TRBJ1-5; 7 bases align to TRBD1. After removal of 6 bases from V and 0 bases from J, the junction contained 5 bases not matched to a gene. This CDR3 contains 15 residues. Germline values: CDR1 MDHEN, CDR2 SYDVKM. The CDR3 loop reads CASSEQGSSNQPQHF. The CDR3 region has the DNA TGTGCCAGCAGCGAACAGGGGAGTAGCAATCAGCCCCAGCATTTT. The variable domain in full, completed from reference TRBV28 and TRBJ1-5, reads DVKVTQSSRYLVKRTGEKVFLECVQDMDHENMFWYRQDPGLGLRLIYFSYDVKMKEKGDIPEGYSVSREKKERFSLILESASTNQTSMYLCASSEQGSSNQPQHFGDGTRLSIL.

The V call is TRBV2, the J call TRBJ2-4; D possibly corresponds to TRBD2 (5 bases). V shed 4 bases and J shed 12 bases, with 19 bases lying between them. This CDR3 is built from 14 residues. Germline V gene sequence: CDR1 SNHLY, CDR2 FYNNEI. DNA of the CDR3: TGTGCCAGCAGTGCCGGGTGGCAGGACTTCGGTCAGTACTTC. Translation gives CASSAGWQDFGQYF.

The rearrangement links TRBV2 to TRBJ2-1; maybe TRBD1 (5 bases). CDR3 length equals 16 residues. V gave up 5 bases and J gave up 0 bases, with 14 bases separating them. Looked up from germline, CDR1 is SNHLY and CDR2 is FYNNEI. The CDR3 DNA follows: TGTGCCAGCAGTTGGGATTCGCAGGGCTCCTACAATGAGCAGTTCTTC. The encoded protein is CASSWDSQGSYNEQFF.